One T cell receptor (beta chain) is described in this entry. The antigen remains unidentified. This sample is drawn from a study of graft-versus-host responses after intestinal transplantation. Study background: Multivisceral, liver-intestinal, or isolated intestinal transplants were performed in recipients. After anti-thymocyte globulin induction, recipients took tacrolimus and steroids for around three years.

This table comes from immunoSEQ multiplex PCR, and its TCRdb copy is limited to in-frame clones, with some not included. The table has about 15,000 clones, less than 85% seen once. Study-wide points: GvH clone levels peaked in circulation, and this peak was associated with early post-transplant HvG declines. There were GvH clones found in recipient marrow, and some of them appeared first in ileum or blood.

The CDR3 covers 14 residues. Germline assignment: CDR1 SGHTS and CDR2 YDEGEE. The junction had 6 bases not matched to a gene; V was cut back by 9 bases and J by 0 bases. Graft specimens yielded both intraepithelial and lamina propria lymphocytes. This TCR came from a human patient who received an intestinal transplant, so some T cells may come from the graft donor. Sequencing was performed on ileum tissue, taken around 96 days after intestinal transplant. V is TRBV5-8 and J is TRBJ2-1; 7 bases map to TRBD2. The CDR3 spells CATGRPSSYNEQFF. The CDR3 nucleotides read TGTGCCACCGGGAGGCCGAGCTCCTACAATGAGCAGTTCTTC.